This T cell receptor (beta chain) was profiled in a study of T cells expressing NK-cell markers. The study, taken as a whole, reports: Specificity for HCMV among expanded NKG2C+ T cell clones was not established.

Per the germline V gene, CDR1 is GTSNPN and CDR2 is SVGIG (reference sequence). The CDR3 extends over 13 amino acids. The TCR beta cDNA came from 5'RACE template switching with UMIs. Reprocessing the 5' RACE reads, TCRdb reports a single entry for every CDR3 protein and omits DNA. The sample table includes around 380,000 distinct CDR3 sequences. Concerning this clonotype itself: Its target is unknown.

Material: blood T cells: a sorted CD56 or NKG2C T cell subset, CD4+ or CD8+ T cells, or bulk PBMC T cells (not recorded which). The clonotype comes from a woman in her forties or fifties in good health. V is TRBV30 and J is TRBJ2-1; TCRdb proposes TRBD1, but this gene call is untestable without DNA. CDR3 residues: CAWTGQVNDEQFF.